Listed below are T cell receptor beta chains from one sample, sequenced in a study of vaccination effects on CD4 cells after COVID-19. No antigen has been identified for these receptors. The repertoire was sequenced with immunoSEQ multiplex PCR; TCRdb's copy has only in-frame clones and lacks some. The sample shows tens of thousands of clones, 65% to 75% of them seen only once. The sequenced sample was CD4+ T cells from PBMCs cultured without peptide, obtained after COVID-19 vaccination. These receptors all come from a human donor who had a prior SARS-CoV-2 infection. CDR3s include the opening cysteine and the closing phenylalanine or tryptophan. A D gene is named only where the DNA matches it firmly. Clone size, where shown, is once, few, many, or a class for clones that have expanded.

j_call v_call d_call clone_size cdr3_length cdr3_nt cdr3_aa
TRBJ2-1 TRBV6-5 . once 15 TGTGCCAGCAGTTACTCGGGGTTACCTTACAATGAGCAGTTCTTC CASSYSGLPYNEQFF
TRBJ1-2 TRBV2 TRBD1 . 13 TGTGCCAGCATAGGGACAGAGACCTATGGCTACACCTTC CASIGTETYGYTF
TRBJ1-1 TRBV2 . . 12 TGTGCCAGCAGTGGAAGAATTACGACAGCTTTCTTT CASSGRITTAFF
TRBJ2-1 TRBV3-1/TRBV3-2 . once 12 TGTGCCAGCAGCCAGGGGGGGGCTGAGCAGTTCTTC CASSQGGAEQFF
TRBJ2-7 TRBV10-3 TRBD1 . 14 TGTGCCACCGTGGGCGACAGGGACACCTACGAGCAGTACTTC CATVGDRDTYEQYF
TRBJ1-2 TRBV6-6 TRBD1 . 13 TGTGCCAGCAGACGGACAGGTTTTGATGGCTACACCTTC CASRRTGFDGYTF
TRBJ2-7 TRBV7-9 TRBD2 . 14 TGTGCCAGCAGCTTAAGCTTAGCGGGAGACGAGCAGTACTTC CASSLSLAGDEQYF
TRBJ1-1 TRBV3-1/TRBV3-2 . . 11 TGTGCCAGCAGCCACCTAGAAGAAGCTTTCTTT CASSHLEEAFF
TRBJ2-7 TRBV11-3 . . 13 TGTGCCAGCAGCCTACGGGAGTTCTACGAGCAGTACTTC CASSLREFYEQYF
TRBJ1-2 TRBV24-1 . . 12 TGTGCCACCGGCGATACTAACTATGGCTACACCTTC CATGDTNYGYTF
TRBJ1-2 TRBV20-1 . . 12 TGCAGTGCTAGTCGACAGTCCTATGGCTACACCTTC CSASRQSYGYTF
TRBJ2-3 TRBV29-1 TRBD2 . 11 TGCAGCGTCCCTAGCGGAGATACGCAGTATTTT CSVPSGDTQYF
TRBJ2-7 TRBV30 TRBD1 . 13 TGTGCCTGGGGGACAGCTATCTCCTACGAGCAGTACTTC CAWGTAISYEQYF
TRBJ2-3 TRBV5-5 TRBD2 . 17 TGTGCCAGCAGCTTGGCCTCGAGCGGGAGTGTGACAGATACGCAGTATTTT CASSLASSGSVTDTQYF
TRBJ1-2 TRBV25-1 . . 13 TGTGCCAGCAGTCCCGGGGGGGGTGCTGGCTACACCTTC CASSPGGGAGYTF
TRBJ2-5 TRBV6-6 . . 16 TGTGCCAGCAGTTACCCACAGGGTCGCTTTCGAGAGACCCAGTACTTC CASSYPQGRFRETQYF
TRBJ2-5 TRBV15 . . 14 TGTGCCACCAGCAGAGATTATGGAAGGGAGACCCAGTACTTC CATSRDYGRETQYF